This passage covers 10 T cell receptor beta chains from one sample sequenced in a study of blood T cells in healthy people across ages. The second PCR ran about 7 to 12 cycles with a sample-barcoded 5' primer and J-beta primers. TCRdb re-derived calls from the 5' RACE reads in MiXCR, one entry per CDR3 protein. The table has roughly 2 million distinct CDR3 sequences, 40% to 55% seen once. Sample: blood. All receptors derive from a middle-aged woman in good health.

The chain has TRBV20-1 and TRBJ1-2; unclear D gene. V lost 4 bases to trimming and J lost 4 bases, with 10 bases between them. The CDR3 has 12 amino acids. CDR1 and CDR2 (germline): DFQATT, SNEGSKA (reference sequence). The CDR3 protein is CSATRTGYGYTF. The CDR3 DNA reads as TGCAGTGCTACCCGGACGGGCTATGGCTACACCTTC.

This clonotype has just a few counts. The chain carries TRBV29-1 and TRBJ1-2, with 9 bases lining up with TRBD1. V was clipped by 5 bases and J by 8 bases; unmatched bases: 9. Germline V gene data show CDR1 as SQVTM and CDR2 as ANQGSEA. This CDR3 has 13 residues. CDR3 DNA: TGCAGCGTTTCAATCAGACAGGGGGGAGGCTACACCTTC. Its translation is CSVSIRQGGGYTF. The whole variable domain, filled in from reference TRBV29-1 and TRBJ1-2, reads SAVISQKPSRDICQRGTSLTIQCQVDSQVTMMFWYRQQPGQSLTLIATANQGSEATYESGFVIDKFPISRPNLTFSTLTVSNMSPEDSSIYLCSVSIRQGGGYTFGSGTRLTVV.

The V gene is TRBV6-2 or TRBV6-3, the J gene TRBJ2-7; D is perhaps TRBD1 (7 bases). Trimming removed 5 bases at V and 1 base at J, with 15 bases between. Looked up from germline, CDR1 is MNHEY and CDR2 is SVGEGT. The CDR3 has 15 amino acids. CDR3 bases: TGTGCCAGCAGTGAGGCCAGGGGGGCGTCCTACGAGCAGTACTTC. Its protein is CASSEARGASYEQYF.

This chain joins TRBV4-1 and TRBJ2-1; tentatively, D is TRBD2 (5 bases). The V end was cut by 6 bases, the J end by 13 bases, with 16 bases between. The CDR3 covers 12 residues. Germline V gene lookup returns CDR1 MGHRA and CDR2 YSYEKL. The DNA of the CDR3 is TGCGCCAGCAGTGAACGGACTCGCGGTCAGTTCTTC. This encodes CASSERTRGQFF.

This clonotype occurred a few times. The V gene is TRBV24-1, the J gene TRBJ2-1; TRBD2 agrees at 16 bases. With 11 bases clipped from V and 7 bases from J, the junction kept 16 bases outside the gene matches. The CDR3 is 18 residues long. Per the germline V gene, CDR1 is KGHDR and CDR2 is SFDVKD. The CDR3 is CAIGPGTSGGASPNEQFF. As DNA, the CDR3 is TGTGCCATCGGACCGGGGACTAGCGGGGGGGCGTCCCCAAATGAGCAGTTCTTC.

This chain uses TRBV2 with TRBJ2-1, with a weak D call TRBD2 (6 bases). CDR1 SNHLY and CDR2 FYNNEI come from the germline V gene. The CDR3 length is 14 residues. V shed 2 bases and J shed 9 bases, with 14 bases lying between them. The CDR3 region has the DNA TGTGCCAGCAGTGAAAAGACGGGGGACCCTGAGCAGTTCTTC. As protein: CASSEKTGDPEQFF.

This clonotype was seen a handful of times. The rearrangement links TRBV5-1 to TRBJ2-3; 8 bases line up with TRBD1. Germline lookup yields CDR1 SGHRS and CDR2 YFSETQ. Trimming at V came to 4 bases and at J to 4 bases, leaving 8 bases not matched to a gene. The CDR3 loop spans 15 amino acids. CDR3 sequence: CASSSADRASDTQYF. CDR3 DNA sequence: TGCGCCAGCAGCAGTGCGGACAGGGCGTCAGATACGCAGTATTTT.

This clonotype was picked up a small number of times. The V call is TRBV6-2 or TRBV6-3, the J call TRBJ1-1; D ambiguous. Trimming left V 2 bases short and J 4 bases short, with 8 bases between. CDR1 is MNHEY, CDR2 SVGEGT, per germline. The CDR3 runs 13 residues. The CDR3 DNA sequence: TGTGCCAGCAGTTACACAGAAACCACTGAAGCTTTCTTT. Residues: CASSYTETTEAFF.

In regard to this clonotype: A much more abundant neighbour one base away suggests this may be a read error. The chain links TRBV27 to TRBJ2-1, with 8 bases fitting TRBD1. The CDR3 sequence is 13 residues long. Germline CDR1 reads MNHEY; CDR2 reads SMNVEV (reference sequence). CDR3 DNA sequence: TGTGCCAGCAGCGGGACAGGCTACAATAAGCAGTTCTTC. It translates to CASSGTGYNKQFF.

The chain recombines TRBV6-2 or TRBV6-3 with TRBJ2-4, with TRBD1 matching 7 bases. The tail of the sequence fits TRBJ2-7 better, so the J call may be wrong. Per germline, CDR1 MNHEY and CDR2 SVGEGT. The CDR3 extends over 14 amino acids. The CDR3 nucleotides are TGTGCCAGCAGGGGCCTCGGACAGGCCTACGAGCAGTACTTC. Its translation: CASRGLGQAYEQYF.